Here is one T cell receptor beta chain with its context. The clone's antigen remains unknown. Base qualities were left out, and no much larger clone turns up one base away. The CDR3 numbers 14 residues from cysteine through phenylalanine. Solely the CDR3 DNA is kept, with 42 bases framed from the first base. CDR1 and CDR2 were assigned from the germline V gene (reference sequence) as LNHDA and SQIVND. Trimming takes 11 bases from V and 0 bases from J, and the germline ends sit 16 bases apart. Explained via the paper, the time point label denotes: baseline before first vaccination. Samples from vaccinated people were obtained from the UK trials COV001 and COV002, which included a single-blind randomized controlled phase 2/3 trial of AZD1222 (ChAdOx1 nCoV-19) in healthy adults. Trial participant PBMC samples were collected at day 0 and day 28 after the second dose for TCRbeta chain sequencing. The data stem from a study of T cell responses to AZD1222 COVID-19 vaccine (dated by TCRdb to the early 2020s). For the wider study: AZD1222 recipients whose second dose came at about 4 weeks and those whose second dose came at about 12 weeks were combined into one group, since spike-specific TCR depth and breadth did not differ between the two schedules. TCR sequencing covered approximately 230 trial participants: 200 to 220 given two doses of AZD1222 and around 26 given two doses of MenACWY control vaccine. Trial participants were enrolled by age into 18-55, 56-69 and 70-plus year subgroups, with around 140, 26 and 57 TCR-sequenced participants respectively.

The CDR3 regions of human TCRbeta chains were analyzed by immunosequencing. The source study handled its data this way. Repertoire TCRs were matched against a reference library of SARS-CoV-2-specific TCRs generated with the MIRA antigen-specificity platform. Breadth meant the fraction of unique TCRs that were SARS-CoV-2-associated, whereas depth meant the fraction of total T cells that were SARS-CoV-2-associated. Using the MIRA data, each spike-specific TCR was assigned both to the spike region to which the TCR was reactive and to a CD4 or CD8 class. Log10-transformed breadth and depth values were compared by one-way ANOVA with Sidak's multiple comparisons tests. Not all clones reach the TCRdb copy of this immuneACCESS table, which keeps in-frame sequences only. Checked studies attribute under half of the gap to unresolved V genes and leave the rest unexplained. The V and J calls and clone size were taken over from that table, and D and trimming were inferred from the DNA. The sample includes approximately 180,000 clones, with around 90% observed a single time. The ten largest account for over 6% of the sample.

Overall study outcomes, separate from this receptor: Reportedly, almost half of the unique spike-specific TCRs recognized epitopes lying outside the regions that are mutated in the B.1.351 and B.1.1.7 variants. The 56-69-year group was small, and its depth increase did not reach significance, likely because of low power. CD4 TCRs associated with the vaccine covered the entire spike protein, and the dominant responses were in regions 160-218 and 743-854. Participants were mostly white British, with more females than males. The authors suggested clonal diversity may have been underestimated. After two AZD1222 doses, both the breadth and the depth of spike-specific TCRs were significantly higher than at day 0 and than in MenACWY recipients. No day 14 peak-response samples were available, so repertoires were characterized only after the peak T cell response. Only a handful of AZD1222 recipients were SARS-CoV-2 seropositive at baseline, limiting conclusions about previously exposed vaccinees.

Sequencing used peripheral blood, obtained on day 0 of AZD1222 vaccination. The chain couples TRBV19 to TRBJ1-1; TRBD1 is possibly the D segment (5 matching bases). This clonotype was sampled from an adult in good health. The CDR3 protein: CAPAPTGLNTEAFF. In nucleotides, the sequence is TGTGCCCCCGCCCCGACGGGGCTGAACACTGAAGCTTTCTTT.